Below, 17 T cell receptor beta chains from the same sample are listed, as sequenced in a study of T cells in Graves' hyperthyroidism and ophthalmopathy. Researchers took RNA transcripts and amplified the TCR beta CDR3 regions from them. HTBI primers were employed in a first-round RT-PCR of the TCR CDR3. One entry per CDR3 protein results from TCRdb running MiXCR on the multiplex PCR reads. The sample lists hundreds of thousands of distinct CDR3 sequences; 16% were seen once. The sequencing sample was made of blood. These receptors originate from a woman between 18 and 30 years old with Graves' ophthalmopathy.

V gene TRBV20-1 combines with J gene TRBJ2-1, with 10 bases fitting TRBD2. V trimming: 0 bases; J trimming: 7 bases; junction bases outside the gene matches: 6. The CDR3 contains 15 residues. CDR1 DFQATT and CDR2 SNEGSKA come from the germline V gene (reference sequence). The CDR3 DNA sequence: TGCAGTGCTAGAGAAGCGGGGGGGCCGGGGAATGAGCAGTTCTTC. Protein: CSAREAGGPGNEQFF.

Many counts were recorded for this clonotype. The chain couples TRBV28 to TRBJ1-6; TRBD1 matches 7 bases. J was trimmed by 4 bases and V by 6 bases; bases with no gene match: 6. Germline loops: CDR1 MDHEN, CDR2 SYDVKM. The CDR3 runs 15 residues. CDR3 in DNA: TGTGCCAGCAGACCCGGGACAGTTTATAATTCACCCCTCCACTTT. This gives the protein CASRPGTVYNSPLHF.

This clonotype was recorded at least ten times. The chain links TRBV30 to TRBJ2-1, with D possibly called TRBD1 or TRBD2 (5 bases each). Trimming left V 3 bases short and J 13 bases short, with 16 bases between. The germline gives CDR1 GTSNPN, CDR2 SVGIG (reference sequence). This CDR3 contains 12 residues. The CDR3 sequence is CAWSESPGPQFF. CDR3 in DNA: TGTGCCTGGAGCGAGAGTCCGGGACCTCAGTTCTTC.

This clonotype was counted many times. This sequence joins TRBV5-8 and TRBJ2-5; no definite D call. The CDR3 runs to 14 residues. Trimming shortened V by 4 bases and J by 2 bases, and 12 bases separated the two germline ends. CDR1 SGHTS and CDR2 YDEGEE come from the germline V gene. CDR3: CASSEKDGQETQYF. In DNA, the CDR3 is TGTGCCAGCAGCGAGAAGGACGGGCAAGAGACCCAGTACTTC.

This clonotype was seen many times. The chain is built from TRBV11-2 and TRBJ2-1; D is possibly TRBD2 (5 bases). This CDR3 is 15 amino acids long. Looked up from germline, CDR1 is SGHAT and CDR2 is FQNNGV. With 1 base removed from V and 6 bases from J, the gap between germline ends came to 13 bases. DNA for the CDR3: TGTGCCAGCAGCTTAGTGAAGGGTGGGAGCAATGAGCAGTTCTTC. Translated: CASSLVKGGSNEQFF.

This clonotype was seen ten or more times. The V and J genes are TRBV10-3 and TRBJ1-1; a weak D match, TRBD1 (5 bases). Trimming shortened V by 10 bases and J by 2 bases, and 14 bases separated the two germline ends. Germline-derived CDR1 and CDR2 are ENHRY and SYGVKD. The CDR3 spans 13 residues. CDR3 DNA sequence: TGTGCCACCGAAGGGGCCCTAAACACTGAAGCTTTCTTT. This gives the protein CATEGALNTEAFF.

V gene TRBV19 combines with J gene TRBJ1-2, with D uncertain. Per germline, CDR1 LNHDA and CDR2 SQIVND (reference sequence). CDR3 length: 11 residues. V was trimmed by 6 bases and J by 8 bases, leaving 10 bases between them. This chain's CDR3 is CASRVVRGYTF. CDR3 nucleotide sequence: TGTGCCAGTAGAGTCGTGCGGGGCTACACCTTC. The full variable domain, its missing parts supplied by reference TRBV19 and TRBJ1-2, is DGGITQSPKYLFRKEGQNVTLSCEQNLNHDAMYWYRQDPGQGLRLIYYSQIVNDFQKGDIAEGYSVSREKKESFPLTVTSAQKNPTAFYLCASRVVRGYTFGSGTRLTVV.

This clonotype was seen repeatedly, ten times or more. The chain has TRBV7-9 and TRBJ2-3, with no clear D. The germline CDR1 and CDR2 sequences are SEHNR and FQNEAQ (reference sequence). The CDR3 has 16 residues. Trimming left V 2 bases short and J 6 bases short, with 18 bases between. The CDR3 region has the DNA TGTGCCAGCAGCTTAAGGGTAGATCCTATATCGGATACGCAGTATTTT. This gives the protein CASSLRVDPISDTQYF.

This clonotype was seen ten or more times. The chain joins TRBV4-1 to TRBJ2-7, with D tentatively TRBD1 (5 bases). CDR1 MGHRA and CDR2 YSYEKL come from the germline V gene. V lost 5 bases and J 2 bases, leaving 16 bases between the germline ends. This CDR3 contains 15 residues. The CDR3, as DNA: TGCGCCAGCAGCTCACGAACTTCGACAGCCTACGAGCAGTACTTC. Amino acid sequence: CASSSRTSTAYEQYF.

This clonotype has more than one count but fewer than ten. The rearrangement joins TRBV5-4 to TRBJ2-1; TRBD2 aligns across 7 bases. Losses at the gene ends were 4 bases for V and 4 bases for J; bases not matched to a gene: 8. The germline CDR1 and CDR2 sequences are SGHNT and YYREEE (reference sequence). The CDR3 length is 15 residues. For the CDR3, the DNA is TGTGCCAGCAGCCCGGGTCCTAGCGGTTACAATGAGCAGTTCTTC. Protein: CASSPGPSGYNEQFF. Full variable domain (remainder filled in from reference TRBV5-4 and TRBJ2-1): ETGVTQSPTHLIKTRGQQVTLRCSSQSGHNTVSWYQQALGQGPQFIFQYYREEENGRGNFPPRFSGLQFPNYSSELNVNALELDDSALYLCASSPGPSGYNEQFFGPGTRLTVL.

This clonotype was picked up many times. The chain recombines TRBV14 with TRBJ2-1; TRBD1 matches at 8 bases. The CDR3 covers 13 residues. Germline trimming cut 4 bases from V and 12 bases from J; bases unmatched to any gene: 8. Germline V CDR1 and CDR2: SGHDN, FVKESK. The CDR3 region is CASSRQQGDGQFF. Written as DNA, the CDR3 is TGTGCCAGCAGCCGACAACAGGGGGATGGGCAGTTCTTC.

The J gene is TRBJ1-1, the V gene TRBV6-1; tentatively, D is TRBD1 (6 bases). V was clipped by 2 bases and J by 0 bases, with 13 bases between them. This CDR3 region has 16 residues. CDR1 is MNHNS and CDR2 is SASEGT in the germline V gene. The CDR3 protein is CASSELAGGLNTEAFF. CDR3 sequence (DNA): TGTGCCAGCAGTGAACTCGCGGGGGGGCTGAACACTGAAGCTTTCTTT.

This chain joins TRBV29-1 and TRBJ1-3; D not resolved. The CDR3 runs 15 residues. V shed 4 bases and J shed 0 bases, with 13 bases lying between them. The V gene's germline CDR1 is SQVTM and CDR2 ANQGSEA. The CDR3 coding sequence is TGCAGCGTTGGAAATTCAGCGTCCTCTGGAAACACCATATATTTT. Encoded protein: CSVGNSASSGNTIYF.

The chain uses TRBV7-8 and TRBJ2-3; D uncertain. The germline V gene has CDR1 SGHVS and CDR2 FQNEAQ. With 5 bases removed from V and 4 bases from J, the gap between germline ends came to 7 bases. The length of the CDR3 is 12 residues. In DNA form, the CDR3 reads TGTGCCAGCAGCCCTCTCCCAGATACGCAGTATTTT. It specifies CASSPLPDTQYF.

The table lists this clonotype with a few counts. The rearrangement joins TRBV19 to TRBJ1-2; D may be TRBD1 (5 bases). The germline V gene encodes CDR1 LNHDA and CDR2 SQIVND (reference sequence). This CDR3 is 12 amino acids long. Trimming shortened V by 4 bases and J by 4 bases, and 7 bases separated the two germline ends. In nucleotides, the CDR3 is TGTGCCAGTAGTAAGGGGCCCTATGGCTACACCTTC. This sequence encodes CASSKGPYGYTF.

This clonotype was counted many times. This chain connects TRBV7-2 to TRBJ2-7; D is possibly TRBD2 (6 bases). The germline V gene has CDR1 SGHTA and CDR2 FQGNSA. The germline V and J ends were trimmed by 6 bases and 7 bases, with 13 bases remaining between them. The CDR3 has 12 amino acids. CDR3 DNA: TGTGCCAGCAGTCGGGTGGGGGGAGAGCAGTACTTC. Protein product: CASSRVGGEQYF. Complete variable domain (other parts from reference TRBV7-2 and TRBJ2-7): GAGVSQSPSNKVTEKGKDVELRCDPISGHTALYWYRQSLGQGLEFLIYFQGNSAPDKSGLPSDRFSAERTGGSVSTLTIQRTQQEDSAVYLCASSRVGGEQYFGPGTRLTVT.

This clonotype was picked up many times. In DNA form, the CDR3 reads TGTGCCATCAGACCCGGGACTAGCCCCTACAATGAGCAGTTCTTC. As protein: CAIRPGTSPYNEQFF. This chain joins TRBV10-3 and TRBJ2-1; TRBD2 matches 9 bases. Germline lookup yields CDR1 ENHRY and CDR2 SYGVKD. With 6 bases clipped from V and 2 bases from J, the junction kept 5 bases outside the gene matches. CDR3 length equals 15 residues.